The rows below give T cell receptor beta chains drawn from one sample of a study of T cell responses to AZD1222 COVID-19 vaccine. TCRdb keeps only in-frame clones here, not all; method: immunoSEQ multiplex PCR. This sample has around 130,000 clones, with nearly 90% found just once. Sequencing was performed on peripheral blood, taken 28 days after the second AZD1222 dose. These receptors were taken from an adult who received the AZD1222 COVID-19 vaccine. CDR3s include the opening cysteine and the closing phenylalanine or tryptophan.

cdr3_aa: CASGGLAGAYEQYF
j_call: TRBJ2-7
v_call: TRBV21-1

cdr3_aa: CASSPDSSYEQYF
j_call: TRBJ2-7
v_call: TRBV18

cdr3_aa: CSASPPGPGEAFF
j_call: TRBJ1-1
v_call: TRBV20-1

cdr3_aa: CASSRDRDQPQHF
j_call: TRBJ1-5
v_call: TRBV5-4

cdr3_aa: CASSYLPNTGELFF
j_call: TRBJ2-2
v_call: TRBV6-5

cdr3_aa: CASSLGPGIEAFF
j_call: TRBJ1-1
v_call: TRBV7-3

cdr3_aa: CASSYSGEGFTDTQYF
j_call: TRBJ2-3
v_call: TRBV6-5

cdr3_aa: CASSHGQQPQHF
j_call: TRBJ1-5
v_call: TRBV3-1/TRBV3-2

cdr3_aa: CASSLVRMSSGNTIYF
j_call: TRBJ1-3
v_call: TRBV5-6

cdr3_aa: CASSPWEGGGNEQFF
j_call: TRBJ2-1
v_call: TRBV7-6

cdr3_aa: CASSTYIPGQGTNEKLFF
j_call: TRBJ1-4
v_call: TRBV28

cdr3_aa: CASSLVGINSPLHF
j_call: TRBJ1-6
v_call: TRBV11-2

cdr3_aa: CASSYSSGQPQHF
j_call: TRBJ1-5
v_call: TRBV6-5

cdr3_aa: CASSLQVVYQPQHF
j_call: TRBJ1-5
v_call: TRBV2

cdr3_aa: CSVAGVEGNQPQHF
j_call: TRBJ1-5
v_call: TRBV29-1

cdr3_aa: CASSQGTGVMRGYTF
j_call: TRBJ1-2
v_call: TRBV27

cdr3_aa: CASSSLQTSGRTDTQYF
j_call: TRBJ2-3
v_call: TRBV11-2

cdr3_aa: CASSWDGYNTGELFF
j_call: TRBJ2-2
v_call: TRBV5-1

cdr3_aa: CASSEGQSYGYTF
j_call: TRBJ1-2
v_call: TRBV6-1

cdr3_aa: CSVEDLGTGSFF
j_call: TRBJ1-1
v_call: TRBV29-1

cdr3_aa: CASSQRVRLDNQPQHF
j_call: TRBJ1-5
v_call: TRBV23-1

cdr3_aa: CATSRDTGTGPTEAFF
j_call: TRBJ1-1
v_call: TRBV15

cdr3_aa: CATGTGNYGYTF
j_call: TRBJ1-2
v_call: TRBV15

cdr3_aa: CASTQLSRGGVYEQYF
j_call: TRBJ2-7
v_call: TRBV2

cdr3_aa: CASSPAGQVAGELFF
j_call: TRBJ2-2
v_call: TRBV7-2

cdr3_aa: CASSPDGWNEKLFF
j_call: TRBJ1-4
v_call: TRBV9

cdr3_aa: CASSPQNRGDGNTIYF
j_call: TRBJ1-3
v_call: TRBV4-1

cdr3_aa: CASSLGQGNNQPQHF
j_call: TRBJ1-5
v_call: TRBV5-6

cdr3_aa: CASSLRPYEQYF
j_call: TRBJ2-7
v_call: TRBV5-1

cdr3_aa: CASSQDLAQPQHF
j_call: TRBJ1-5
v_call: TRBV3-1/TRBV3-2